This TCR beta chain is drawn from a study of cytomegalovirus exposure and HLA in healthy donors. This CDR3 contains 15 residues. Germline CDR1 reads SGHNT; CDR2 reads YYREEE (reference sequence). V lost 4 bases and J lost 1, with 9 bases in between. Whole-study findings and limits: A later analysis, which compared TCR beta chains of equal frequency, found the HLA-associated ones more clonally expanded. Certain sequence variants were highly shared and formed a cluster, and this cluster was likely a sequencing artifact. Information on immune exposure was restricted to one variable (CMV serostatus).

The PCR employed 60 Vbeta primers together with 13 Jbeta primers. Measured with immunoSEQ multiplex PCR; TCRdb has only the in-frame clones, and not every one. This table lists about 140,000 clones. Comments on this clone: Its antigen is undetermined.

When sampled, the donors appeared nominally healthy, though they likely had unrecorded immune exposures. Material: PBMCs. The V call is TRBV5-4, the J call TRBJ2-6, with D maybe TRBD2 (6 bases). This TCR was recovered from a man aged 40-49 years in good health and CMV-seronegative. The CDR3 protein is CASSPEGSGANVLTF. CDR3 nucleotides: TGTGCCAGCAGCCCGGAGGGTTCTGGGGCCAACGTCCTGACTTTC.